This is a list of T cell receptor beta chains from one sample in a study of response to subunit inactivated influenza vaccine. TCRdb redid the calling of the RT-PCR reads with MiXCR, one entry per CDR3 protein. The sample lists about 540,000 distinct CDR3 sequences, roughly 25% occurring once. The same data also contributed to another study, on T cells expressing NK-cell markers.

Specimen: CD4+ T cells sorted from PBMCs, collected 12 days after vaccination. Every receptor here comes from a man in his fifties who received an inactivated influenza vaccine. Each CDR3 is given with its conserved first and last residue. Fields, in order: V gene, clone size, D gene, J gene, CDR3 protein, CDR3 DNA. D genes are given only for firm matches. Where a row states a size, it is once, few, many or the class of an expanded clone; other rows omit it.

V: TRBV11-2; size: -; D: -; J: TRBJ2-5; CDR3: CASSFRDGGLETQYF; DNA: TGTGCCAGCAGCTTCCGGGACGGAGGTCTGGAGACCCAGTACTTC
V: TRBV5-5; size: few; D: -; J: TRBJ1-1; CDR3: CASSFPGTNTEAFF; DNA: TGTGCCAGCAGCTTTCCAGGGACGAACACTGAAGCTTTCTTT
V: TRBV28; size: -; D: -; J: TRBJ2-7; CDR3: CASSLTGVQINYEQYF; DNA: TGTGCCAGCAGCCTCACGGGGGTCCAAATAAACTACGAGCAGTACTTC
V: TRBV5-1; size: few; D: -; J: TRBJ1-4; CDR3: CASSFTSGNEKLFF; DNA: TGCGCCAGCAGCTTCACCAGCGGGAATGAAAAACTGTTTTTT
V: TRBV28; size: -; D: -; J: TRBJ1-6; CDR3: CASSSTGTYNSPLHF; DNA: TGTGCCAGCAGTTCAACAGGGACCTATAATTCACCCCTCCACTTT
V: TRBV7-8; size: -; D: TRBD2; J: TRBJ2-1; CDR3: CASSLARAGGPKIEQFF; DNA: TGTGCCAGCAGCTTAGCACGAGCGGGAGGGCCGAAGATTGAGCAGTTCTTC
V: TRBV6-6; size: few; D: -; J: TRBJ1-1; CDR3: CASTLLVGTEAFF; DNA: TGTGCCAGCACACTGCTTGTGGGCACTGAAGCTTTCTTT
V: TRBV12-3/TRBV12-4; size: few; D: -; J: TRBJ1-1; CDR3: CASSPVGNTEAFF; DNA: TGTGCCAGCAGCCCCGTCGGCAACACTGAAGCTTTCTTT
V: TRBV20-1; size: -; D: -; J: TRBJ2-1; CDR3: CSARDQRQYNEQFF; DNA: TGCAGTGCTAGAGATCAGCGGCAATACAATGAGCAGTTCTTC
V: TRBV7-6; size: -; D: -; J: TRBJ1-3; CDR3: CASSLQEGTGNTIYF; DNA: TGTGCCAGCAGCTTACAGGAGGGCACAGGAAACACCATATATTTT
V: TRBV18; size: -; D: -; J: TRBJ1-1; CDR3: CASSPGRRTEAFF; DNA: TGTGCCAGCTCCCCGGGGCGCAGGACTGAAGCTTTCTTT
V: TRBV7-2; size: -; D: TRBD1; J: TRBJ2-7; CDR3: CASSLMTGGIYEQYF; DNA: TGTGCCAGCAGCTTAATGACAGGGGGCATCTACGAGCAGTACTTC
V: TRBV20-1; size: -; D: -; J: TRBJ1-5; CDR3: CSARIDRSQPQHF; DNA: TGCAGTGCTAGGATCGATCGGAGTCAGCCCCAGCATTTT
V: TRBV9; size: -; D: -; J: TRBJ1-5; CDR3: CASSVATGGGGQPQHF; DNA: TGTGCCAGCAGCGTAGCTACCGGAGGGGGAGGACAGCCCCAGCATTTT
V: TRBV10-3; size: few; D: TRBD2; J: TRBJ2-7; CDR3: CASQTTSGSYEQYF; DNA: TGTGCCTCCCAGACCACTAGCGGGAGTTACGAGCAGTACTTC
V: TRBV29-1; size: -; D: TRBD2; J: TRBJ2-1; CDR3: CSALSGRSYNEQFF; DNA: TGCAGCGCCCTTAGCGGGAGGTCCTACAATGAGCAGTTCTTC
V: TRBV10-3; size: few; D: TRBD2; J: TRBJ2-1; CDR3: CAITSGRSYEQFF; DNA: TGTGCCATCACCAGCGGGAGAAGTTATGAGCAGTTCTTC
V: TRBV20-1; size: -; D: -; J: TRBJ2-3; CDR3: CSAIRADTQYF; DNA: TGCAGTGCTATAAGGGCAGATACGCAGTATTTT
V: TRBV12-3/TRBV12-4; size: once; D: TRBD1; J: TRBJ1-3; CDR3: CASSSRTGPTGNTIYF; DNA: TGTGCCAGCAGTTCTCGGACAGGGCCCACTGGAAACACCATATATTTT
V: TRBV11-1; size: few; D: TRBD2; J: TRBJ2-3; CDR3: CASSLMRVAGDTQYF; DNA: TGTGCCAGCAGCTTAATGCGCGTAGCGGGAGATACGCAGTATTTT
V: TRBV13; size: -; D: TRBD1; J: TRBJ2-7; CDR3: CASSGDRGTSSEQYF; DNA: TGTGCCAGCAGCGGGGACAGGGGGACCTCAAGTGAGCAGTACTTC
V: TRBV24-1; size: few; D: TRBD2; J: TRBJ2-1; CDR3: CATSESSGGARNEQFF; DNA: TGTGCCACCAGTGAGTCTAGCGGGGGGGCTCGTAATGAGCAGTTCTTC
V: TRBV11-2; size: -; D: TRBD2; J: TRBJ2-3; CDR3: CASSWGKSGGRTDTQYF; DNA: TGTGCCAGCAGCTGGGGGAAAAGCGGGGGACGCACAGATACGCAGTATTTT